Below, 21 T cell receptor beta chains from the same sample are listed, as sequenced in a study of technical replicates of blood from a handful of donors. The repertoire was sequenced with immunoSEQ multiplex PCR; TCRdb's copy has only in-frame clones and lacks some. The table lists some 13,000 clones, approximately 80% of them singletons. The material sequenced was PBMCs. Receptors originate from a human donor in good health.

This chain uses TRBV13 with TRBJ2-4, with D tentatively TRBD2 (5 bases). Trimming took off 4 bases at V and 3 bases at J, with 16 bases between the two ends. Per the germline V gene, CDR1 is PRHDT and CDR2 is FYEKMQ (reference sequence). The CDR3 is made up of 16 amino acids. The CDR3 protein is CASSSHELGHKNIQYF. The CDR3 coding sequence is TGTGCCAGCAGCTCTCATGAACTAGGCCACAAAAACATTCAGTACTTC. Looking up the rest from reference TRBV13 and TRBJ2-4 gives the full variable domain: AAGVIQSPRHLIKEKRETATLKCYPIPRHDTVYWYQQGPGQDPQFLISFYEKMQSDKGSIPDRFSAQQFSDYHSELNMSSLELGDSALYFCASSSHELGHKNIQYFGAGTRLSVL.

In nucleotides, the CDR3 is TGTGCCAGCAGTGAAATAAAGCACAGCTACTCTGGAAACACCATATATTTT. Translation gives CASSEIKHSYSGNTIYF. V usage is TRBV25-1 and J usage is TRBJ1-3, with D unresolved. This CDR3 comprises 17 residues. CDR1 and CDR2 from the germline V gene are MGHDK and SYGVNS. Trimming took 2 bases from V and 0 from J, leaving 14 bases between them.

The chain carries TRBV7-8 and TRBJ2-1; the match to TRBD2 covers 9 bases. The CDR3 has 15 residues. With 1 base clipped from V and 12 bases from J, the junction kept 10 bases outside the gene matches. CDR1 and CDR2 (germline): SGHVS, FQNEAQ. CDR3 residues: CASSLGGVAGVRQFF. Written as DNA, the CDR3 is TGTGCCAGCAGCTTAGGAGGCGTAGCGGGAGTAAGGCAGTTCTTC.

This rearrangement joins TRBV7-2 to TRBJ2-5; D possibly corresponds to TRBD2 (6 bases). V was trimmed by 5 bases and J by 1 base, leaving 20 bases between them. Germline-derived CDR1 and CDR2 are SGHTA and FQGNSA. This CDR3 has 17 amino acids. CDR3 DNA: TGTGCCAGCAGCCCCTACGGGGGAATGCGGCCCCAAGAGACCCAGTACTTC. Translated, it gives CASSPYGGMRPQETQYF. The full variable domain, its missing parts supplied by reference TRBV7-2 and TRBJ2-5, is GAGVSQSPSNKVTEKGKDVELRCDPISGHTALYWYRQSLGQGLEFLIYFQGNSAPDKSGLPSDRFSAERTGGSVSTLTIQRTQQEDSAVYLCASSPYGGMRPQETQYFGPGTRLLVL.

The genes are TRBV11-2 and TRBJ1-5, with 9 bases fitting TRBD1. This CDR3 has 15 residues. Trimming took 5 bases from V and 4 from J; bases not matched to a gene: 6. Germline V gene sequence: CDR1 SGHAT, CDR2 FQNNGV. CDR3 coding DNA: TGTGCCAGCAGCCCAGGGACAGGGAGGAATCAGCCCCAGCATTTT. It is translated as CASSPGTGRNQPQHF.

The CDR3 reads CASGTGGVSQPQHF. The CDR3 bases are TGTGCTAGTGGTACCGGCGGGGTCTCTCAGCCCCAGCATTTT. The gene calls are TRBV12-5 and TRBJ1-5; D is ambiguous. Germline loops: CDR1 LGHNT, CDR2 FRNRAP. The CDR3 runs to 14 residues. The V gene lost 5 bases and the J gene lost 6 bases, with 14 bases spanning the gap.

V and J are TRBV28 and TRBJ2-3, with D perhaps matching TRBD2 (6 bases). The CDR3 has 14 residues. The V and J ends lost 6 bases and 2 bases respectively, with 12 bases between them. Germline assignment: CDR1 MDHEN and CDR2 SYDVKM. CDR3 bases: TGTGCCAGCAGGGAGGGCGGCCCCACAGATACGCAGTATTTT. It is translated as CASREGGPTDTQYF. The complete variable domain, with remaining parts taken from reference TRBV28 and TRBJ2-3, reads DVKVTQSSRYLVKRTGEKVFLECVQDMDHENMFWYRQDPGLGLRLIYFSYDVKMKEKGDIPEGYSVSREKKERFSLILESASTNQTSMYLCASREGGPTDTQYFGPGTRLTVL.

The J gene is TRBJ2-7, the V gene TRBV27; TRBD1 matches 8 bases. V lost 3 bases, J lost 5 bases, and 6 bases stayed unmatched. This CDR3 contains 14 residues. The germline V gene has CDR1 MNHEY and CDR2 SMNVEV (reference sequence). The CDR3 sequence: CASSFRQGSDEQYF. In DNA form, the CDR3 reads TGTGCCAGCAGTTTCAGACAGGGGAGCGACGAGCAGTACTTC.

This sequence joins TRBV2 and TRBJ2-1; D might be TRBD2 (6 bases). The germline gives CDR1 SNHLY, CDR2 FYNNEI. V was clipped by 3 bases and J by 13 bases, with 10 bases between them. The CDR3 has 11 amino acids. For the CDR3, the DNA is TGTGCCAGCAGTGAGACTAGAAACCAGTTCTTC. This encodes CASSETRNQFF.

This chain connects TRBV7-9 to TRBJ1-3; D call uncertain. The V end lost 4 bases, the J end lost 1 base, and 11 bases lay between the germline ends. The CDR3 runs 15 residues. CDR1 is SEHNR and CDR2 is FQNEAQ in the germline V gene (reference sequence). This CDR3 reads CASSYMAESGNTIYF. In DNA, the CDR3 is TGTGCCAGCAGCTATATGGCCGAATCTGGAAACACCATATATTTT.

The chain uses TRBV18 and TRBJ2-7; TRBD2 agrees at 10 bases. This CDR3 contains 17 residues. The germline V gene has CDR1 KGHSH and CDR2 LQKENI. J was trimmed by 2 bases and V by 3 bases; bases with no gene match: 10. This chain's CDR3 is CASSPLVTSGTPYEQYF. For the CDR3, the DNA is TGTGCCAGCTCACCCCTCGTAACTAGCGGGACTCCCTACGAGCAGTACTTC. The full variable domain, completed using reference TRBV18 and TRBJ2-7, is NAGVMQNPRHLVRRRGQEARLRCSPMKGHSHVYWYRQLPEEGLKFMVYLQKENIIDESGMPKERFSAEFPKEGPSILRIQQVVRGDSAAYFCASSPLVTSGTPYEQYFGPGTRLTVT.

The CDR3 bases are TGTGCCAGCAGTGAACTAGCGGGAGGAATCGGCGAGCAGTACTTC. It specifies CASSELAGGIGEQYF. This chain links TRBV2 with TRBJ2-7; 11 bases are shared with TRBD2. CDR3 length equals 15 residues. CDR1 SNHLY and CDR2 FYNNEI come from the germline V gene. With V trimmed by 2 bases and J by 6 bases, 6 bases remained unmatched.

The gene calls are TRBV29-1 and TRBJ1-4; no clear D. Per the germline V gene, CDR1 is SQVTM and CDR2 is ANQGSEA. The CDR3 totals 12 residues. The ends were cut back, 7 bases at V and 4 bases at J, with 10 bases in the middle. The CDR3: CSATTDNEKLFF. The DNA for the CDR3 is TGCAGCGCTACAACAGATAATGAAAAACTGTTTTTT.

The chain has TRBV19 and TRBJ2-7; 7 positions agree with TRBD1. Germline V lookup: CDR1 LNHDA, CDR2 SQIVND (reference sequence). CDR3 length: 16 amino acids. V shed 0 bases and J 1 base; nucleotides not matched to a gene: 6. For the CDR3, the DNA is TGTGCCAGTAGTATAGAGAGGGGGCCACGATCCTACGAGCAGTACTTC. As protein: CASSIERGPRSYEQYF.

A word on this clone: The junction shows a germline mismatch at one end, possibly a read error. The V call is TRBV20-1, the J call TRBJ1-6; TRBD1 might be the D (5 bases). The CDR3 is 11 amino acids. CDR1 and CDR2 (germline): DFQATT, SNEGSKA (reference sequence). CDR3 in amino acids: CSARVTGRRVF. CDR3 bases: TGCAGTGCTAGAGTAACGGGGCGGAGGGTTTTC.

In DNA, the CDR3 is TGTGCCAGCAGTTTAGACCGCAGGGGGTTCAATCAGCCCCAGCATTTT. It translates to CASSLDRRGFNQPQHF. The chain joins TRBV27 to TRBJ1-5, with 7 bases lining up with TRBD1. Germline V gene sequence: CDR1 MNHEY, CDR2 SMNVEV (reference sequence). The CDR3 is made up of 16 amino acids. Unmatched junction bases numbered 7, after V lost 2 bases and J lost 3 bases.

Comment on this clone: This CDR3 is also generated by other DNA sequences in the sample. The CDR3 DNA reads TGTGCCAGCAGTTTGTCCGGGACTAGCGGCTCCTACGAGCAGTACTTC. Amino acids: CASSLSGTSGSYEQYF. The chain is built from TRBV28 and TRBJ2-7; 11 nucleotides align to TRBD2. The germline gives CDR1 MDHEN, CDR2 SYDVKM. Trimming removed 3 bases from V and 0 bases from J; junction bases left unmatched: 4. This CDR3 spans 16 amino acids. The complete variable domain, with remaining parts taken from reference TRBV28 and TRBJ2-7, reads DVKVTQSSRYLVKRTGEKVFLECVQDMDHENMFWYRQDPGLGLRLIYFSYDVKMKEKGDIPEGYSVSREKKERFSLILESASTNQTSMYLCASSLSGTSGSYEQYFGPGTRLTVT.

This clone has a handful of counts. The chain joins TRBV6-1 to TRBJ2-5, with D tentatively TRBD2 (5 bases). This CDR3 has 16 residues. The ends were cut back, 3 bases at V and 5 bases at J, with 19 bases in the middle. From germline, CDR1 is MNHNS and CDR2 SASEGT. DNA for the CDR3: TGTGCCAGCAGTGAGGAAAGCGACTTTCCGGGGGAGACCCAGTACTTC. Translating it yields CASSEESDFPGETQYF.

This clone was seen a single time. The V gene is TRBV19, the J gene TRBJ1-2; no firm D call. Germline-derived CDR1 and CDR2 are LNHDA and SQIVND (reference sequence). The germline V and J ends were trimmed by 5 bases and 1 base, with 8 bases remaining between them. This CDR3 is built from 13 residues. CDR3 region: CASSVFINYGYTF. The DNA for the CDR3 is TGTGCCAGTAGTGTTTTCATTAACTATGGCTACACCTTC.

Here the CDR3 reads CASSHGGGRAYEQYF. CDR3 nucleotide sequence: TGTGCCAGCAGCCACGGGGGAGGCAGGGCCTACGAGCAGTACTTC. V is TRBV28 and J is TRBJ2-7; D might be TRBD2 (6 bases). CDR1 is MDHEN and CDR2 is SYDVKM in the germline V gene. The length of the CDR3 is 15 residues. V lost 6 bases to trimming and J lost 2 bases, with 17 bases between them.

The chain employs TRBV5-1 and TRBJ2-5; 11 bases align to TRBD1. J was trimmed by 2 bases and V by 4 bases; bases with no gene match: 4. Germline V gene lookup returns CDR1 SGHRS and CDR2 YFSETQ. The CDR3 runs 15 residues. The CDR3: CASSPGTGGQETQYF. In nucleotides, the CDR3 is TGCGCCAGCAGCCCGGGGACAGGGGGACAAGAGACCCAGTACTTC.